This T cell receptor (beta chain) emerged from a study of T cells in Graves' hyperthyroidism and ophthalmopathy. Study observations and caveats: Blood samples included most of the expanded thyroid clonotypes exceeding 0.001. The model predicted ophthalmopathy a median around six months before onset.

This clonotype was seen at least ten times. Antigen unknown. V shed 6 bases, J shed 4 bases, and the junction held 2 bases outside the gene matches. There are 13 residues in the CDR3. Germline lookup yields CDR1 MNHEY and CDR2 SVGEGT. Amplification yielded TCR beta CDR3 regions, with RNA transcripts as the source. Researchers ran a first-round RT-PCR on the TCR CDR3 using the HTBI primer set. Each CDR3 protein gets one entry after TCRdb re-called the multiplex PCR reads with MiXCR. The sample has about 350,000 distinct CDR3 sequences; around 18% are singletons. Diagnostic assessment was based on clinical symptoms, serum thyroxine and TRAb, thyroid ultrasound and orbital computed tomography. PBMCs were obtained from 10 ml fresh peripheral blood.

Sequenced sample: blood. The TCR sequence derives from a woman aged 40 to 50 with Graves' ophthalmopathy. The J gene is TRBJ2-5, the V gene TRBV6-2 or TRBV6-3; 10 bases fit TRBD2. CDR3 loop: CASRRLAGETQYF. In DNA, the CDR3 is TGTGCCAGCAGAAGACTAGCGGGAGAGACCCAGTACTTC.